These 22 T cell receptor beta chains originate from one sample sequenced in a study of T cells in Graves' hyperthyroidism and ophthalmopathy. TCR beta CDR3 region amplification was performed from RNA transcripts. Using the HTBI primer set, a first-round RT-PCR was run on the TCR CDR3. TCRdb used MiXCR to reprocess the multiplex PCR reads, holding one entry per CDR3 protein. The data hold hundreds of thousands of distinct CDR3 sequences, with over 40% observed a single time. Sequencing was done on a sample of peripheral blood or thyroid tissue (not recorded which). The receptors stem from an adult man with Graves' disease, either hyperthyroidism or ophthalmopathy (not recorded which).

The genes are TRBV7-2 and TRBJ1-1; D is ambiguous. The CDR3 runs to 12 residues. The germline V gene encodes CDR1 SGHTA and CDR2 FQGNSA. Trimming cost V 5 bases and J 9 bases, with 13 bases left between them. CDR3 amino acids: CASSQTQEKAFF. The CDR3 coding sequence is TGTGCCAGCAGCCAAACTCAGGAAAAAGCTTTCTTT. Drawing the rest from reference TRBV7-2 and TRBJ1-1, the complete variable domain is GAGVSQSPSNKVTEKGKDVELRCDPISGHTALYWYRQSLGQGLEFLIYFQGNSAPDKSGLPSDRFSAERTGGSVSTLTIQRTQQEDSAVYLCASSQTQEKAFFGQGTRLTVV.

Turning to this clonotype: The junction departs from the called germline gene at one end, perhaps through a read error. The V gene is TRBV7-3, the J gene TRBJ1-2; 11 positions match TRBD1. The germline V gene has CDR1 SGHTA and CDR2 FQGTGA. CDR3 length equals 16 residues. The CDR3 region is CASSQGDRGVGYGYTF. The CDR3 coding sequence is TGCGCCAGCAGCCAAGGGGACAGGGGGGTAGGCTATGGCTACACCTTC.

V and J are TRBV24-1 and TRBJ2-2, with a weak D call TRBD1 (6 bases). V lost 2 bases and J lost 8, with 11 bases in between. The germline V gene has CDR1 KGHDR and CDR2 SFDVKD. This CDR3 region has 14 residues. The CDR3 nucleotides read TGTGCCACCAGTGATTGGGGGCGCCGAGGGGAGCTGTTTTTT. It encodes CATSDWGRRGELFF.

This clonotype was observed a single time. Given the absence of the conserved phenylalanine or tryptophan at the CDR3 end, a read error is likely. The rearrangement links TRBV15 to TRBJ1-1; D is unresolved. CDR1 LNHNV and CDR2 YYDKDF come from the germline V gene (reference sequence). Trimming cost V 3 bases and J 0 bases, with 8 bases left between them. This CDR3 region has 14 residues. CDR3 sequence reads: CATSSEWMNTEAFL. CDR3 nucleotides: TGTGCCACCAGCAGTGAGTGGATGAACACTGAAGCTTTCCTT.

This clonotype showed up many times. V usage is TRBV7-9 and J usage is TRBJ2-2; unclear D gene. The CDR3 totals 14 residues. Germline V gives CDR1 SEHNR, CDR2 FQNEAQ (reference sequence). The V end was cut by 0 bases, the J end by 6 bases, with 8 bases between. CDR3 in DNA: TGTGCCAGCAGCTTAGCGTCGCTGGCCGGGGAGCTGTTTTTT. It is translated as CASSLASLAGELFF.

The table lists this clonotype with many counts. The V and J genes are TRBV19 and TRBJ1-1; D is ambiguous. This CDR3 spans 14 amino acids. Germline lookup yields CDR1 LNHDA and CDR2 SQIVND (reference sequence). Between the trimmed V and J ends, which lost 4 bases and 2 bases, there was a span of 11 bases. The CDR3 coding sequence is TGTGCCAGTAGTACCCCTGCACGTAACACTGAAGCTTTCTTT. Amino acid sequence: CASSTPARNTEAFF.

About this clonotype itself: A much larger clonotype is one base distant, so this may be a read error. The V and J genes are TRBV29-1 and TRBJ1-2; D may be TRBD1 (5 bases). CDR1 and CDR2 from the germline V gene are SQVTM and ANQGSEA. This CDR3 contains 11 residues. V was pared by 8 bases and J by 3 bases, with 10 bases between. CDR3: CSSGTDYGYTF. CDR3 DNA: TGCAGCTCCGGGACCGACTATGGCTACACCTTC.

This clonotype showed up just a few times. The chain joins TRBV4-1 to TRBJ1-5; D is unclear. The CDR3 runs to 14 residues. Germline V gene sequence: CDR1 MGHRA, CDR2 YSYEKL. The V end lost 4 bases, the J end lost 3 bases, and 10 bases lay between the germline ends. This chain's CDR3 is CASSRGGDNQPQHF. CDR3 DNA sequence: TGCGCCAGCAGCCGCGGTGGGGACAATCAGCCCCAGCATTTT.

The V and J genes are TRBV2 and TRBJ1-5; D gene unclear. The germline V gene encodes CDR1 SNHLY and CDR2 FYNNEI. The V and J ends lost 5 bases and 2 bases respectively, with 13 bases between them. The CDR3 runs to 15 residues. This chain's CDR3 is CASSLRVSGNQPQHF. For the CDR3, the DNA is TGTGCCAGCAGTCTTAGGGTATCTGGCAATCAGCCCCAGCATTTT. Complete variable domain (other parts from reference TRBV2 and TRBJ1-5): EPEVTQTPSHQVTQMGQEVILRCVPISNHLYFYWYRQILGQKVEFLVSFYNNEISEKSEIFDDQFSVERPDGSNFTLKIRSTKLEDSAMYFCASSLRVSGNQPQHFGDGTRLSIL.

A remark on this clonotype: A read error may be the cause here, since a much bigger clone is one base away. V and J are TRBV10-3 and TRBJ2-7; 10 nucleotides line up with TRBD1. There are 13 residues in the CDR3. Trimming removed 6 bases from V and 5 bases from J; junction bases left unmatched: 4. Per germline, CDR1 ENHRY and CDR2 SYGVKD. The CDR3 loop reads CAISPGTGDEQYF. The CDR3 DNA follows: TGTGCCATCAGCCCCGGGACAGGGGACGAGCAGTACTTC.

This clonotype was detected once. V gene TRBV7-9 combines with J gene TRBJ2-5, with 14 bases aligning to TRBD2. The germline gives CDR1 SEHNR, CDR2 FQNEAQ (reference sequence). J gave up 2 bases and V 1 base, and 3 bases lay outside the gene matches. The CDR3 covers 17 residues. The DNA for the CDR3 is TGTGCCAGCAGCTTAGTTCGACTAGCGGGAGGGCAAGAGACCCAGTACTTC. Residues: CASSLVRLAGGQETQYF. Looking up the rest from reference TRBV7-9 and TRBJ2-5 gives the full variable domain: DTGVSQNPRHKITKRGQNVTFRCDPISEHNRLYWYRQTLGQGPEFLTYFQNEAQLEKSRLLSDRFSAERPKGSFSTLEIQRTEQGDSAMYLCASSLVRLAGGQETQYFGPGTRLLVL.

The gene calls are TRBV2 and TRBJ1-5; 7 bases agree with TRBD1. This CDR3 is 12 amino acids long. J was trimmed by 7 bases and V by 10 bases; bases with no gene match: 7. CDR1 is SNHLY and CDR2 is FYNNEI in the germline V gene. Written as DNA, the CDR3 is TGTGCCACTTGCCGGGACAGCCAGCCCCAGCATTTT. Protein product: CATCRDSQPQHF.

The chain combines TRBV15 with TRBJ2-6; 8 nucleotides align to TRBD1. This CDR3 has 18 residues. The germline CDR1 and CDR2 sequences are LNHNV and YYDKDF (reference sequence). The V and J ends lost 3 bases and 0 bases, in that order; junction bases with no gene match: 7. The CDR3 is CATSSQDRESSGANVLTF. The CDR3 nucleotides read TGTGCCACCAGCAGCCAGGACAGGGAGAGCTCTGGGGCCAACGTCCTGACTTTC.

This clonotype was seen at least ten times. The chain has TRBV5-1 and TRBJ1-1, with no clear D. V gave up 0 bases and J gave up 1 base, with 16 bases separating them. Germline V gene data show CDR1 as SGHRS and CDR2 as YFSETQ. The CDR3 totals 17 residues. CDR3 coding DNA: TGCGCCAGCAGCTTGGTTCCGGCCACCTTGGGGAACACTGAAGCTTTCTTT. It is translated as CASSLVPATLGNTEAFF.

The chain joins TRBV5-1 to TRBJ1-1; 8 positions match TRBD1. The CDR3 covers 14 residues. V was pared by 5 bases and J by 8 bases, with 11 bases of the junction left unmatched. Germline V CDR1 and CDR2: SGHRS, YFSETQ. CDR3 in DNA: TGCGCCAGCAGTTATCTAGGACAGGGAGAGGAAGCTTTCTTT. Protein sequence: CASSYLGQGEEAFF.

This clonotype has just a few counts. The CDR3 spells CAIRTDRVSGYTF. CDR3 nucleotide sequence: TGTGCCATCAGAACGGACAGGGTCAGTGGCTACACCTTC. The chain links TRBV10-3 to TRBJ1-2, with TRBD1 matching over 8 bases. CDR3 length: 13 residues. The V and J ends lost 6 bases and 7 bases, in that order; junction bases with no gene match: 7. Germline values: CDR1 ENHRY, CDR2 SYGVKD.

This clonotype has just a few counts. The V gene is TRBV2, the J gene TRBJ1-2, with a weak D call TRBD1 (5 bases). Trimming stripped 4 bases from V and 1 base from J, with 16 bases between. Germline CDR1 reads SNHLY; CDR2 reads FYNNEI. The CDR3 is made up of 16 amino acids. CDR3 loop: CASSAQGTNHNYGYTF. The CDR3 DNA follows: TGTGCCAGCAGTGCTCAAGGGACTAACCATAACTATGGCTACACCTTC.

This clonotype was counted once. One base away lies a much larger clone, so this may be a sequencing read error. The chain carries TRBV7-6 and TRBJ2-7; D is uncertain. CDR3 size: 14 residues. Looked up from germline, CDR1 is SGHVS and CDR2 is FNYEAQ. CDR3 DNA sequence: TGTGCCAGCAGCCCTGGCCCTATCTCCTACGGGCAGTACTTC. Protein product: CASSPGPISYGQYF.

CDR3: CATRTTGGYEQYF. The CDR3 DNA reads as TGTGCCACCCGTACGACAGGGGGTTACGAGCAGTACTTC. The gene calls are TRBV10-3 and TRBJ2-7, with 9 positions matching TRBD1. Germline trimming cut 10 bases from V and 4 bases from J; bases unmatched to any gene: 8. Per the germline V gene, CDR1 is ENHRY and CDR2 is SYGVKD. This CDR3 region has 13 residues.

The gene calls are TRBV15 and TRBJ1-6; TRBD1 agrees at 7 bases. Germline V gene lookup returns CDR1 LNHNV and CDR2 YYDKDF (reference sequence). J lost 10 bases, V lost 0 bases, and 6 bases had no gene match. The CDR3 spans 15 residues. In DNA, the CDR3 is TGTGCCACCAGCAGAGACGGGACAGTACTCTCACCCCTCCACTTT. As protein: CATSRDGTVLSPLHF.

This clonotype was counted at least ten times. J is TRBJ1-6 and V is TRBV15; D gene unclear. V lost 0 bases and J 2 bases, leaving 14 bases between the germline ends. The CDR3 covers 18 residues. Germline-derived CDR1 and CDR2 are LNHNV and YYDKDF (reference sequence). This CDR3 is CATSRDLARTAYNSPLHF. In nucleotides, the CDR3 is TGTGCCACCAGCAGAGATCTGGCTCGAACTGCCTATAATTCACCCCTCCACTTT.

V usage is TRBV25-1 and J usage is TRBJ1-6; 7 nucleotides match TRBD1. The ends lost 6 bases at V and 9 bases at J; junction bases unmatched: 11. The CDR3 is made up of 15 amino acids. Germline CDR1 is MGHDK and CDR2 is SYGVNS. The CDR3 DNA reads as TGTGCCAGCAGAGAAACAGGGGTTTTTAGTTCACCCCTCCACTTT. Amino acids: CASRETGVFSSPLHF.